This T cell receptor beta chain emerged from a study of patients and donors after allogeneic stem cell transplantation. This clonotype has just a few counts. MiXCR, applied by TCRdb to the RT-PCR reads, yields one record per CDR3 protein. The data contain about a million distinct CDR3 sequences, approximately 18% of them singletons. V was pared by 0 bases and J by 7 bases, with 14 bases of the junction left unmatched. This CDR3 comprises 19 residues. Germline V gene data show CDR1 as MNHEY and CDR2 as SVGAGI. Sequenced input: blood, either unsorted or a sorted T cell fraction (not recorded which). The sequence was obtained from a human donor who was either an allogeneic HSCT recipient or a stem cell or donor lymphocyte infusion donor (not recorded which). It is not recorded whose cells these are; they may come from a transplant donor. This sequence joins TRBV6-5 and TRBJ2-1, with 11 bases matching TRBD2. CDR3: CASSYSGGTSGGNSNEQFF. Written as DNA, the CDR3 is TGTGCCAGCAGTTACTCAGGGGGCACTAGCGGGGGTAATTCGAATGAGCAGTTCTTC.